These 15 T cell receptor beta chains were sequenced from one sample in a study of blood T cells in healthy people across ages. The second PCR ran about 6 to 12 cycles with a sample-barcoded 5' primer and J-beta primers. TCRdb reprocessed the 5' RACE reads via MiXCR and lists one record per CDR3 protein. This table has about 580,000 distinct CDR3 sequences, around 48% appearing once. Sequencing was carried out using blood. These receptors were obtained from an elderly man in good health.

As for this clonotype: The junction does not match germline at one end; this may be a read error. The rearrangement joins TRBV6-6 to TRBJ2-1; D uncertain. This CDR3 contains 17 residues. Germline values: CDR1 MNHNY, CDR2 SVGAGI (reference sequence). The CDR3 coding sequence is TGTGCCAGCAGTTACTCGATTCGGCTACGCATGGGGAATGGGCAGTTCTTC. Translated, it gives CASSYSIRLRMGNGQFF.

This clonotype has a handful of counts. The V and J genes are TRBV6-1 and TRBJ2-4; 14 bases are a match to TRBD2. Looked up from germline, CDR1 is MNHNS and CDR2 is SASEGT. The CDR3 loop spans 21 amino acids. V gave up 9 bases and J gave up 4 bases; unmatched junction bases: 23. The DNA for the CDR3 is TGTGCCAGTTACCCGGGGGGGCCGGGACTAGCGGGAGTGGGATCTAAAAACATTCAGTACTTC. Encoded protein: CASYPGGPGLAGVGSKNIQYF.

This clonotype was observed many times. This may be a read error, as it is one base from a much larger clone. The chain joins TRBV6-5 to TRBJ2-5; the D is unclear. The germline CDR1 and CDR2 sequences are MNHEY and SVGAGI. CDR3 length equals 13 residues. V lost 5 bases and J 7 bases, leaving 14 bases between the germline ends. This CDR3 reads CASSLRPALTQYF. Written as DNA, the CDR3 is TGTGCCAGCAGTCTTCGACCAGCTTTGACCCAGTACTTC.

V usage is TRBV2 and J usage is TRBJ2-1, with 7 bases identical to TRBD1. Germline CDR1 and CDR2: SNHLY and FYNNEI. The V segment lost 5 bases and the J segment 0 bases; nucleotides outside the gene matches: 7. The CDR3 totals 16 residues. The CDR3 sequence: CASSTTGASSYNEQFF. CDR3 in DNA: TGTGCCAGCAGTACCACAGGGGCCAGCTCCTACAATGAGCAGTTCTTC.

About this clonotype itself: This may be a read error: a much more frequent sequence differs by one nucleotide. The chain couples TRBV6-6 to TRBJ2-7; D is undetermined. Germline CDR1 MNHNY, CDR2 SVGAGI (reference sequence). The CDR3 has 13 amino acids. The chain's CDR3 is CVSSSRVSYEQYF. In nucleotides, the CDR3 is TGTGTCAGCAGTTCAAGGGTTTCCTACGAGCAGTACTTC.

CDR3 loop: CASQPDRSYEQYF. DNA of the CDR3: TGCGCCAGCCAGCCGGACAGGTCCTACGAGCAGTACTTC. The chain uses TRBV10-2 and TRBJ2-7; the match to TRBD1 covers 7 bases. Per germline, CDR1 WSHSY and CDR2 SAAADI. The CDR3 is made up of 13 amino acids. V lost 8 bases and J lost 1; bases outside the gene matches: 5.

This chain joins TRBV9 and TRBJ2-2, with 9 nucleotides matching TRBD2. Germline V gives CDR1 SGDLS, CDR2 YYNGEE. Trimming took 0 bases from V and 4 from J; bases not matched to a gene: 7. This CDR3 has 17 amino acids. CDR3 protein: CASSVEYSGSPTGELFF. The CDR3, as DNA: TGTGCCAGCAGCGTAGAGTATAGCGGGAGCCCCACCGGGGAGCTGTTTTTT. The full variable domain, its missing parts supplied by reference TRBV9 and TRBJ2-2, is DSGVTQTPKHLITATGQRVTLRCSPRSGDLSVYWYQQSLDQGLQFLIQYYNGEERAKGNILERFSAQQFPDLHSELNLSSLELGDSALYFCASSVEYSGSPTGELFFGEGSRLTVL.

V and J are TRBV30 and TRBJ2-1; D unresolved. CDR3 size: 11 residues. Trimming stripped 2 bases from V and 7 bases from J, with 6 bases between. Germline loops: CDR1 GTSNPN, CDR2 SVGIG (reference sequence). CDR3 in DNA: TGTGCCTGGAGTAAGCAGAATGAGCAGTTCTTC. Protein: CAWSKQNEQFF.

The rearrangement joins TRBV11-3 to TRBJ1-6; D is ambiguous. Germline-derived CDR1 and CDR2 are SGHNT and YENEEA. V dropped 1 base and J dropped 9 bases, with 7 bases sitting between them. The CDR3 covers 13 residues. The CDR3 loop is CASSLVTGSPLHF. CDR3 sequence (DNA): TGTGCCAGCAGCTTAGTTACGGGTTCACCCCTCCACTTT. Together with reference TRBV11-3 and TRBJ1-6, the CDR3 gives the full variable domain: EAGVVQSPRYKIIEKKQPVAFWCNPISGHNTLYWYLQNLGQGPELLIRYENEEAVDDSQLPKDRFSAERLKGVDSTLKIQPAELGDSAVYLCASSLVTGSPLHFGNGTRLTVT.

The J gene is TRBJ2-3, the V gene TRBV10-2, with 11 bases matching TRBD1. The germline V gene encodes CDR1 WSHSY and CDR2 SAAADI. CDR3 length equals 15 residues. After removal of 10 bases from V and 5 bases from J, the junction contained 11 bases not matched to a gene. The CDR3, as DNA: TGCGCCATGCAGGACAGGGGGCTTCGTGGAGATACGCAGTATTTT. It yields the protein CAMQDRGLRGDTQYF.

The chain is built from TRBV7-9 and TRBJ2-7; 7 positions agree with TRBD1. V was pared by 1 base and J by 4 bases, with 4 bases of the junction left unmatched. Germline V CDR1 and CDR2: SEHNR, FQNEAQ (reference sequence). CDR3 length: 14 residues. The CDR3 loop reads CASSLEETGYEQYF. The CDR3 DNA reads TGTGCCAGCAGCTTAGAGGAGACAGGGTACGAGCAGTACTTC. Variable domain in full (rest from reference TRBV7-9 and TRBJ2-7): DTGVSQNPRHKITKRGQNVTFRCDPISEHNRLYWYRQTLGQGPEFLTYFQNEAQLEKSRLLSDRFSAERPKGSFSTLEIQRTEQGDSAMYLCASSLEETGYEQYFGPGTRLTVT.

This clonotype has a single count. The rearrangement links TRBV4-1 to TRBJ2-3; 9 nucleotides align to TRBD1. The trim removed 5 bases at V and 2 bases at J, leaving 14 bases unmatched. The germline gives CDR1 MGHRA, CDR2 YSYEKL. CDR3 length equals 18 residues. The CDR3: CASSSRRPQGAVTDTQYF. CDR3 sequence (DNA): TGCGCCAGCAGCTCAAGGAGACCACAGGGGGCCGTCACAGATACGCAGTATTTT.

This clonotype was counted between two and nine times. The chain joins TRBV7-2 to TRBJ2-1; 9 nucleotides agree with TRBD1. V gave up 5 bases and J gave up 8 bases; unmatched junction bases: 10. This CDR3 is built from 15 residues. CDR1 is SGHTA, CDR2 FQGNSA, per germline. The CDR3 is CTSSRQSTGGDEQFF. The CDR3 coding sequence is TGTACCAGCAGCCGCCAGAGCACAGGGGGCGATGAGCAGTTCTTC. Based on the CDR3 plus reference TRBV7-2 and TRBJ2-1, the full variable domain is GAGVSQSPSNKVTEKGKDVELRCDPISGHTALYWYRQSLGQGLEFLIYFQGNSAPDKSGLPSDRFSAERTGGSVSTLTIQRTQQEDSAVYLCTSSRQSTGGDEQFFGPGTRLTVL.

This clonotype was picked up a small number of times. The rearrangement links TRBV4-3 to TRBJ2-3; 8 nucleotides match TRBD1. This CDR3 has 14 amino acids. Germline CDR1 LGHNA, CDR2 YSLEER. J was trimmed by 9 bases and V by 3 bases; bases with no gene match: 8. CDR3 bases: TGCGCCAGCAGCCAGAATTATCGGGACAGGACGCAGTATTTT. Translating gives CASSQNYRDRTQYF.

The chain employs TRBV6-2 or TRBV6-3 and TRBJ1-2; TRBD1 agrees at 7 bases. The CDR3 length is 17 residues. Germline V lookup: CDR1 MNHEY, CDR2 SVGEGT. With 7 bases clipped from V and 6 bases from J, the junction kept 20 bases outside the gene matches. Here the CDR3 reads CASILNEELGTEDGYTF. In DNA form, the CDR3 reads TGTGCCAGCATTCTAAACGAAGAGCTAGGGACAGAAGATGGCTACACCTTC.